This record concerns one TCR beta chain sequence. V dropped 1 base and J dropped 1; count of bases not matched to a gene: 4. This CDR3 is 16 amino acids long. Germline lookup yields CDR1 GTSNPN and CDR2 SVGIG (reference sequence). This entry comes from a study of control samples from healthy donors and cancer patients. Sequencing was performed with immunoSEQ multiplex PCR; in TCRdb, only in-frame clones are kept and a portion is missing. In the table there are approximately 86,000 clones, about 89% of which are singletons. The chain employs TRBV30 and TRBJ2-7; 13 bases match TRBD2. Sequencing input: blood. The clonotype was recovered from a man aged 25 to 40 in good health. The CDR3 DNA follows: TGTGCCTGGAGTGCCCGACTAGCGGGGGGATCCTACGAGCAGTACTTC. Protein: CAWSARLAGGSYEQYF.